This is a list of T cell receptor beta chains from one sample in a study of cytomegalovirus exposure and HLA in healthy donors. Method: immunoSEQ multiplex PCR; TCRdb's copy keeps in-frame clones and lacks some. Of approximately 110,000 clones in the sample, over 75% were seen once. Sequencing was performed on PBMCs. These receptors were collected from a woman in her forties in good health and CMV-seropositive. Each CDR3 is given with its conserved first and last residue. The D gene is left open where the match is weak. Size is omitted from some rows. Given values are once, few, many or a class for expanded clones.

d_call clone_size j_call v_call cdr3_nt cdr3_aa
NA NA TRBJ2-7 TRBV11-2 TGTGCCAGCAGCTTTGCCCCCGACTGGGAGACCTACGAGCAGTACTTC CASSFAPDWETYEQYF
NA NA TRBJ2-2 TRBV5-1 TGCGCCAGCAGGCAGTTCCGAGGAACCGGGGAGCTGTTTTTT CASRQFRGTGELFF
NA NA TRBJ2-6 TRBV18 TGTGCCAGCTCACCAGAGGAGCACTCTGGGGCCAACGTCCTGACTTTC CASSPEEHSGANVLTF
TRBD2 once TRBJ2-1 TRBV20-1 TGCAGTGCTGGGAGACTAGCGGAACAGTTCTTC CSAGRLAEQFF
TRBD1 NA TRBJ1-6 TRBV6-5 TGTGCCAGCAGTCCCGGGACAGGTACCCGAGGCCCCCTCCACTTT CASSPGTGTRGPLHF
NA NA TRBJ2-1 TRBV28 TGTGCCAGCAGTCTTAAGACAAGGATTTACAATGAGCAGTTCTTC CASSLKTRIYNEQFF
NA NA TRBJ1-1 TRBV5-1 TGCGCCAGCAGCCCTTACGTAGTGAACACTGAAGCTTTCTTT CASSPYVVNTEAFF
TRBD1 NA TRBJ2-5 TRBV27 TGTGCCAGCAGTTCCTGGACAGGGGGGTCGAAGACCCAGTACTTC CASSSWTGGSKTQYF
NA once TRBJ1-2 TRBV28 TGTGCCAGCAGTTTAGCAGGGTTGCAAATCGATGGCTACACCTTC CASSLAGLQIDGYTF
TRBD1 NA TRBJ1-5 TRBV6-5 TGTGCCAGCGGGGGAGACAGGGTTAAAGAGCCCCAGCATTTT CASGGDRVKEPQHF
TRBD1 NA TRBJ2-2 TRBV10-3 TGTGCCATCAAGAAGACAGGGGAGGACACCGGGGAGCTGTTTTTT CAIKKTGEDTGELFF
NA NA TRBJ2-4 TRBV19 TGTGCCAGTCGGCGACGGGGAGCCAAAAACATTCAGTACTTC CASRRRGAKNIQYF
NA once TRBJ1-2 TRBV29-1 TGCAGCGTTGTAGGACGGGGAGTTAATGGCTACACCTTC CSVVGRGVNGYTF
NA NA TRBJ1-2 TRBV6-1 TGTGCCAGCAGTCCGACCGGTGGAGTTGGCTACACCTTC CASSPTGGVGYTF
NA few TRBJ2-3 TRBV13 TGTGCCAGCAGCTTCAACCTCGGAGTTGCTGCAGATACGCAGTATTTT CASSFNLGVAADTQYF